This TCR beta chain appears in the sequencing data of a study of T cells in Graves' hyperthyroidism and ophthalmopathy. In this sample, this clonotype turned up many times. The CDR3 spans 16 residues. The germline CDR1 and CDR2 sequences are SGHVS and FNYEAQ. The V segment lost 6 bases and the J segment 4 bases; nucleotides outside the gene matches: 13. RNA transcripts were the template for amplifying TCR beta CDR3 regions. First-round RT-PCR targeting the TCR CDR3 was performed with the HTBI primer set. TCRdb called the multiplex PCR reads again in MiXCR, with one record for every CDR3 protein. Of 730,000 or so distinct CDR3 sequences in the sample, 18% were seen once.

The specimen sequenced was blood. The chain carries TRBV7-6 and TRBJ2-5; the match to TRBD2 covers 8 bases. The sequence derives from a woman in her forties or fifties with Graves' hyperthyroidism that later progressed to Graves' ophthalmopathy. For the CDR3, the DNA is TGTGCCAGCAGGGGACTCGGCGGGGGGACGGGAGAGACCCAGTACTTC. Translation gives CASRGLGGGTGETQYF. The full variable domain, rest sourced from reference TRBV7-6 and TRBJ2-5, is GAGVSQSPRYKVTKRGQDVALRCDPISGHVSLYWYRQALGQGPEFLTYFNYEAQQDKSGLPNDRFSAERPEGSISTLTIQRTEQRDSAMYRCASRGLGGGTGETQYFGPGTRLLVL.